One sample yielded the 15 T cell receptor beta chains listed below, sequenced in a study of beta chain features in type 1 diabetes. Overall study results and limits: Among patients with Type 1 diabetes, TCRB CDR3s were moderately but significantly shorter in every one of the four CD4+ subsets.

Since all of the isolated RNA was reverse transcribed, expressed TCRB transcripts were what got sequenced. TCRdb's copy holds only in-frame clones and misses some; the assay was immunoSEQ multiplex PCR. The sample records 500,000 to 650,000 clones, 9.5% to 15% being singletons. The antigens for these receptors are not known. Material for sequencing was naive CD4+ T cells from blood. The receptors were sampled from a man aged 25 to 40 with type 1 diabetes.

A single count supports this clone. The V call is TRBV28, the J call TRBJ2-5; D is tentatively TRBD1 or TRBD2 (5 bases each). Between the trimmed V and J ends, which lost 7 bases and 5 bases, there was a span of 11 bases. Germline-derived CDR1 and CDR2 are MDHEN and SYDVKM. The CDR3 is 12 amino acids. CDR3 region: CASTRDRETQYF. CDR3 in DNA: TGTGCCAGCACGAGGGACCGGGAGACCCAGTACTTC.

This clone has only a few counts. This chain joins TRBV14 and TRBJ1-6; D is perhaps TRBD1 (6 bases). CDR3 length equals 14 residues. With 1 base removed from V and 10 bases from J, the gap between germline ends came to 11 bases. Per germline, CDR1 SGHDN and CDR2 FVKESK. The CDR3 reads CASSQGGGGSPLHF. The CDR3 DNA reads as TGTGCCAGCAGCCAAGGTGGAGGGGGATCACCCCTCCACTTT.

This clone was recorded once. The chain joins TRBV2 to TRBJ1-6; D remains ambiguous. The ends were cut back, 6 bases at V and 14 bases at J, with 20 bases in the middle. The V gene's germline CDR1 is SNHLY and CDR2 FYNNEI. This CDR3 has 14 amino acids. The DNA of the CDR3 is TGTGCCAGCAGCCCACGGGTGGGAACCCATTCCCTCCACTTT. It encodes CASSPRVGTHSLHF.

The chain couples TRBV5-1 to TRBJ2-3, with TRBD2 identical over 8 bases. The CDR3 totals 18 residues. From germline, CDR1 is SGHRS and CDR2 YFSETQ. With V trimmed by 4 bases and J by 2 bases, 15 bases remained unmatched. The CDR3 is CASSLGVGAGDYTDTQYF. CDR3 nucleotide sequence: TGCGCCAGCAGCCTCGGGGTCGGAGCGGGGGACTACACAGATACGCAGTATTTT.

This clone was found a few times. V gene TRBV5-1 combines with J gene TRBJ2-1; 11 bases line up with TRBD1. Germline CDR1 SGHRS, CDR2 YFSETQ. Germline trimming cut 3 bases from V and 3 bases from J; bases unmatched to any gene: 5. The CDR3 runs to 16 residues. CDR3 protein: CASSWAGTGGYNEQFF. CDR3 bases: TGCGCCAGCAGCTGGGCCGGGACAGGGGGCTACAATGAGCAGTTCTTC.

This chain uses TRBV7-9 with TRBJ2-1; weak D call: TRBD2 (5 bases). The CDR3 runs 15 residues. The ends were cut back, 8 bases at V and 0 bases at J, with 14 bases in the middle. Germline-derived CDR1 and CDR2 are SEHNR and FQNEAQ (reference sequence). CDR3 region: CASPRPGFSYNEQFF. CDR3 DNA: TGTGCCAGCCCACGTCCGGGGTTCTCCTACAATGAGCAGTTCTTC.

The chain combines TRBV7-8 with TRBJ1-4; D call uncertain. V dropped 1 base and J dropped 11 bases, with 11 bases sitting between them. This CDR3 has 13 amino acids. Germline loops: CDR1 SGHVS, CDR2 FQNEAQ. This CDR3 reads CASSLEVRAKLFF. CDR3 sequence (DNA): TGTGCCAGCAGCTTAGAGGTCCGGGCCAAACTGTTTTTT.

This rearrangement joins TRBV7-9 to TRBJ1-1; no reliable D call. This CDR3 spans 13 amino acids. The V gene's germline CDR1 is SEHNR and CDR2 FQNEAQ (reference sequence). Deletions cut 3 bases from V and 7 bases from J, with 12 bases between. The CDR3 loop reads CASSFQSSGEAFF. The CDR3 nucleotides read TGTGCCAGCAGCTTCCAAAGTTCTGGTGAAGCTTTCTTT.

V and J are TRBV9 and TRBJ1-5, with D uncertain. The V gene lost 2 bases and the J gene lost 5 bases, with 14 bases spanning the gap. CDR1 and CDR2 (germline): SGDLS, YYNGEE. This CDR3 contains 15 residues. DNA for the CDR3: TGTGCCAGCAGCGTGGACGGGGATAATTATCAGCCCCAGCATTTT. This encodes CASSVDGDNYQPQHF.

There are a few counts of this clone. The J gene is TRBJ1-5, the V gene TRBV27; D is possibly TRBD1 (6 bases). The CDR3 length is 16 residues. The V gene's germline CDR1 is MNHEY and CDR2 SMNVEV (reference sequence). V lost 7 bases to trimming and J lost 6 bases, with 22 bases between them. Here the CDR3 reads CASTPKQGPSPQPQHF. The CDR3 DNA reads as TGTGCCAGCACTCCTAAACAGGGACCGTCCCCTCAGCCCCAGCATTTT.

The V call is TRBV9, the J call TRBJ2-7, with 14 bases fitting TRBD2. CDR1 SGDLS and CDR2 YYNGEE come from the germline V gene. J lost 7 bases, V lost 2 bases, and 5 bases had no gene match. The CDR3 has 15 residues. The CDR3 region is CASSVGLAGVGEQYF. The CDR3 DNA follows: TGTGCCAGCAGCGTGGGACTAGCGGGGGTGGGAGAGCAGTACTTC.

This CDR3 is CASSPREGQYF. In DNA form, the CDR3 reads TGTGCCAGCAGCCCCCGGGAGGGGCAGTACTTC. V usage is TRBV4-2 and J usage is TRBJ2-5; 8 nucleotides line up with TRBD2. CDR3 size: 11 residues. The germline V gene has CDR1 LGHNA and CDR2 YNFKEQ. V dropped 4 bases and J dropped 11; count of bases not matched to a gene: 3.

V and J are TRBV18 and TRBJ2-7; 7 nucleotides agree with TRBD1. The CDR3 is made up of 15 amino acids. The J segment lost 4 bases and the V segment lost 4 bases, leaving 10 bases of the junction unmatched. Germline CDR1 reads KGHSH; CDR2 reads LQKENI. DNA of the CDR3: TGTGCCAGCTCACACCGACAGGGAGAATCTTACGAGCAGTACTTC. It translates to CASSHRQGESYEQYF.

This clone was detected a few times. CDR3 sequence: CASSLVAATNEKLFF. For the CDR3, the DNA is TGCGCCAGCAGCTTGGTGGCAGCAACTAATGAAAAACTGTTTTTT. The genes are TRBV5-1 and TRBJ1-4; no reliable D call. CDR3 length equals 15 residues. Germline loops: CDR1 SGHRS, CDR2 YFSETQ. The ends were cut back, 0 bases at V and 0 bases at J, with 6 bases in the middle.

This chain connects TRBV9 to TRBJ1-4; 10 bases are a match to TRBD1. CDR3 length: 16 residues. CDR1 is SGDLS, CDR2 YYNGEE, per germline. V was clipped by 8 bases and J by 3 bases; unmatched bases: 10. The CDR3 bases are TGTGCCAGTAACCGGGGACAGGGGAACCCTAATGAAAAACTGTTTTTT. This codes for CASNRGQGNPNEKLFF.